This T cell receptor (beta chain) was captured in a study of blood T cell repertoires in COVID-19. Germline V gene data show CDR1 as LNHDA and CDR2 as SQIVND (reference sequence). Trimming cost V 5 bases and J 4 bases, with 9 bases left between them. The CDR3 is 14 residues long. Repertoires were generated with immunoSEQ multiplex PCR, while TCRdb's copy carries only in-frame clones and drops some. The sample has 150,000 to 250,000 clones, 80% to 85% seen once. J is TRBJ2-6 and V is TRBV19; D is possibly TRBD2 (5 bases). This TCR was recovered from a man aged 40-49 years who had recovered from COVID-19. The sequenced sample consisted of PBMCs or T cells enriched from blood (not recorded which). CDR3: CASSEGAGANVLTF. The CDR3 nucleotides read TGTGCCAGTAGTGAGGGAGCAGGGGCCAACGTCCTGACTTTC.